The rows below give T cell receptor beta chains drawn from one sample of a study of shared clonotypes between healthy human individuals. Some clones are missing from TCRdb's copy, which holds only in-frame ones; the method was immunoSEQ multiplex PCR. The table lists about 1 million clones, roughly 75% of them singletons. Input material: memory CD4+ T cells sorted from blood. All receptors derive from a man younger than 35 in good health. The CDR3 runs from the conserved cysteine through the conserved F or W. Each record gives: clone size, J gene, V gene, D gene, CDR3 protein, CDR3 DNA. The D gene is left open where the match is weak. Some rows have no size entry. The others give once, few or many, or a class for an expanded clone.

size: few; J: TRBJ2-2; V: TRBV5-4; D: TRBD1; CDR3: CASSPSTGSSGELFF; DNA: TGTGCCAGCAGCCCATCGACAGGGAGCTCCGGGGAGCTGTTTTTT
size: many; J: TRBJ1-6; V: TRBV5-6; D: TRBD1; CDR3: CASSVAGTGGYSPLHF; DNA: TGTGCCAGCAGCGTAGCCGGGACAGGGGGATATTCACCCCTCCACTTT
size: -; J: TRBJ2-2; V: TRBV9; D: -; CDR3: CASSPLGSNTGELFF; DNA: TGTGCCAGCAGTCCCCTGGGTTCGAACACCGGGGAGCTGTTTTTT
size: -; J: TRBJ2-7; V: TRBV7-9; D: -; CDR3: CASSLADEQYF; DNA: TGTGCCAGCAGCTTAGCGGACGAGCAGTACTTC
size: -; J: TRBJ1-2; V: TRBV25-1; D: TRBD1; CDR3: CASSGDRGDYGYTF; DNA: TGTGCCAGCAGTGGGGACAGGGGGGACTATGGCTACACCTTC
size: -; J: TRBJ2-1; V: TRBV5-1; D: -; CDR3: CASSVDPPLSYNEQFF; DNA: TGCGCCAGCAGCGTCGACCCACCCCTTTCATACAATGAGCAGTTCTTC
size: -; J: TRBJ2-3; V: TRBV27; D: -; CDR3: CASSRTSVGTDTQYF; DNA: TGTGCCAGCAGTCGAACGTCGGTCGGCACAGATACGCAGTATTTT
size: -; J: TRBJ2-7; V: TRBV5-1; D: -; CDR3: CASSLGGIGYEQYF; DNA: TGCGCCAGCAGCTTGGGCGGGATCGGCTACGAGCAGTACTTC
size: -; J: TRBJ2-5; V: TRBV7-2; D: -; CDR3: CASSLQGNQETQYF; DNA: TGTGCCAGCAGCTTACAGGGGAACCAAGAGACCCAGTACTTC
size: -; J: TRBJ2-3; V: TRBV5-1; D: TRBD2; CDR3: CASSFLGLDVTDTQYF; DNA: TGCGCCAGCAGCTTCTTGGGACTAGATGTAACAGATACGCAGTATTTT
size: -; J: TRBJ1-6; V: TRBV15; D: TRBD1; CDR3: CATSRGPRTGVTYSPLHF; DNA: TGTGCCACCAGCAGAGGACCCCGCACAGGGGTGACTTATTCACCCCTCCACTTT
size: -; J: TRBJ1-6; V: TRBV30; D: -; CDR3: CAWSDRVSSPLHF; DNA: TGTGCCTGGAGTGACAGGGTGAGTTCACCCCTCCACTTT
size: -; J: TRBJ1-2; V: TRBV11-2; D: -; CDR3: CASSLDLQGSGYTF; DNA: TGTGCCAGCAGCTTAGACCTACAGGGAAGTGGCTACACCTTC
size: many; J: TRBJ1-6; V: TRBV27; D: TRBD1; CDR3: CASSFETGGSPLHF; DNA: TGTGCCAGCAGTTTCGAGACAGGGGGTTCACCCCTCCACTTT
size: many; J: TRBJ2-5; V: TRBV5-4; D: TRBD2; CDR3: CASSLGSSGGSKETQYF; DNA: TGTGCCAGCAGCTTGGGAAGTAGCGGGGGGTCAAAAGAGACCCAGTACTTC
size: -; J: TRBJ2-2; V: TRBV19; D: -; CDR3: CASSFGGQNTGELFF; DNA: TGTGCCAGTAGTTTTGGGGGACAAAACACCGGGGAGCTGTTTTTT
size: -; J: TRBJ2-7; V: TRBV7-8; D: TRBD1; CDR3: CASSLGGQGAEQYF; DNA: TGTGCCAGCAGCTTAGGAGGACAGGGGGCAGAGCAGTACTTC
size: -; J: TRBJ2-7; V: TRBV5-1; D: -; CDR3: CASSLGQNNYEQYF; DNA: TGCGCCAGCAGCTTGGGACAGAATAACTACGAGCAGTACTTC